What follows are 21 T cell receptor beta chains derived from one specimen sequenced in a study of blood T cells in healthy people across ages. Primers used in a second PCR of about 7 to 12 cycles were a sample-barcoded 5' primer and a J-beta primer mix. TCRdb used MiXCR to reprocess the 5' RACE reads, holding one entry per CDR3 protein. The data hold roughly 680,000 distinct CDR3 sequences, with around 45% observed a single time. The specimen was blood. The source of these receptors is a woman aged 55-75 years in good health.

The chain combines TRBV6-6 with TRBJ2-1; the D is unclear. The V end lost 5 bases, the J end lost 4 bases, and 9 bases lay between the germline ends. Germline V gives CDR1 MNHNY, CDR2 SVGAGI (reference sequence). CDR3 size: 13 residues. CDR3 sequence (DNA): TGTGCCAGCAGTGACGGGCAGTACAATGAGCAGTTCTTC. Amino acid sequence: CASSDGQYNEQFF.

The chain links TRBV10-3 to TRBJ2-5; 16 positions match TRBD2. This CDR3 spans 18 amino acids. Trimming at V came to 3 bases and at J to 5 bases, leaving 9 bases not matched to a gene. Germline lookup yields CDR1 ENHRY and CDR2 SYGVKD. The CDR3: CAISDPGTSGRARETQYF. The CDR3 DNA sequence: TGTGCCATCAGTGATCCCGGGACTAGCGGGAGGGCCCGGGAGACCCAGTACTTC.

This chain joins TRBV10-3 and TRBJ2-4; TRBD1 matches 11 bases. The J call is doubtful: the DNA matches TRBJ2-7 better. This CDR3 has 15 amino acids. Germline V gives CDR1 ENHRY, CDR2 SYGVKD. CDR3 protein: CAIRAGQGATYEQYF. CDR3 nucleotide sequence: TGTGCCATCAGAGCTGGACAGGGGGCAACGTACGAGCAGTACTTC.

This clonotype was counted only a few times. This rearrangement joins TRBV4-1 to TRBJ2-1; 9 bases fit TRBD2. The germline CDR1 and CDR2 sequences are MGHRA and YSYEKL. V trimming: 7 bases; J trimming: 5 bases; junction bases outside the gene matches: 9. The CDR3 is made up of 15 amino acids. Written as DNA, the CDR3 is TGCGCCAGCACCTCCAGGGCGGGAGGGGACAATGAGCAGTTCTTC. Translated, it gives CASTSRAGGDNEQFF.

The chain is built from TRBV29-1 and TRBJ2-7; 8 bases agree with TRBD2. Germline V gene lookup returns CDR1 SQVTM and CDR2 ANQGSEA. After removal of 4 bases from V and 4 bases from J, the junction contained 9 bases not matched to a gene. The CDR3 is made up of 14 amino acids. The CDR3 reads CSVARLAGVYEQYF. CDR3 sequence (DNA): TGCAGCGTTGCCAGGCTAGCGGGCGTATACGAGCAGTACTTC.

This clonotype was counted a single time. The genes are TRBV3-1 and TRBJ2-5, with 8 bases aligning to TRBD2. The tail of the sequence fits TRBJ2-7 better, so the J call may be wrong. The CDR3 totals 19 residues. From germline, CDR1 is LGHDT and CDR2 YNNKEL (reference sequence). CDR3 in DNA: TGTGCCAGCAGCCAATCAACGGGGACCCTTAGCGGGAAGACTTACGAGCAGTACTTC. Its translation is CASSQSTGTLSGKTYEQYF.

CDR3 DNA sequence: TGTGCCAGCAGTTTATTAGTGGGATTGGTGAGCACAGATACGCAGTATTTT. Translation: CASSLLVGLVSTDTQYF. The chain couples TRBV28 to TRBJ2-3; D is ambiguous. Germline CDR1 is MDHEN and CDR2 is SYDVKM. The CDR3 extends over 17 amino acids. The V gene lost 1 base and the J gene lost 0 bases, with 14 bases spanning the gap.

This clonotype was observed a handful of times. Here the CDR3 DNA reads TGCAGTGCCAGACCCCGAACGGATGGCTACACCTTC. This encodes CSARPRTDGYTF. The chain couples TRBV20-1 to TRBJ1-2; no firm D call. The CDR3 length is 12 residues. The V gene's germline CDR1 is DFQATT and CDR2 SNEGSKA (reference sequence). The germline V and J ends were trimmed by 6 bases and 6 bases, with 14 bases remaining between them.

This rearrangement joins TRBV20-1 to TRBJ2-5, with D maybe TRBD2 (7 bases). The J call is in doubt because the DNA end fits TRBJ2-7 better. Looked up from germline, CDR1 is DFQATT and CDR2 is SNEGSKA (reference sequence). CDR3 length: 15 residues. The chain's CDR3 is CSARGGARVIYEQYF. The CDR3 DNA follows: TGCAGTGCTAGGGGGGGGGCTCGGGTTATCTACGAGCAGTACTTC.

The chain recombines TRBV6-5 with TRBJ2-1, with 9 bases that match TRBD2. The V gene end was trimmed by 0 bases and the J gene end by 5 bases; junction bases not matched to a gene: 2. The V gene's germline CDR1 is MNHEY and CDR2 SVGAGI. This CDR3 region has 15 residues. The chain's CDR3 is CASSYSTSGHNEQFF. CDR3 sequence (DNA): TGTGCCAGCAGTTACTCGACTAGCGGACACAATGAGCAGTTCTTC.

This clonotype was seen only once. A much larger clone differs from this one at a single base, so this may be a read error. This chain connects TRBV12-3 or TRBV12-4 to TRBJ2-7; D is perhaps TRBD1 or TRBD2 (6 bases each). The CDR3 consists of 14 residues. Written as DNA, the CDR3 is TGTGTCAGCAGTTTATGGGCAGGGGAGGTCGAGCAGTACTTC. Translated: CVSSLWAGEVEQYF.

The chain is built from TRBV7-2 and TRBJ2-1, with unresolved D. The length of the CDR3 is 13 residues. V lost 5 bases to trimming and J lost 5 bases, with 10 bases between them. Germline V gives CDR1 SGHTA, CDR2 FQGNSA. The CDR3 DNA reads as TGTGCCAGCAGCGGAACCCAGGACAATGAGCAGTTCTTC. Translation: CASSGTQDNEQFF.

The J gene is TRBJ2-5, the V gene TRBV27; D may match TRBD1 or TRBD2 (5 bases each). The CDR3 length is 13 residues. The germline gives CDR1 MNHEY, CDR2 SMNVEV (reference sequence). V was shortened by 7 bases and J by 5 bases, with 14 bases between the two germline ends. For the CDR3, the DNA is TGTGCCAGCACCCAAACAGGCGGGGAGACCCAGTACTTC. Protein: CASTQTGGETQYF.

This clonotype was counted only a few times. This rearrangement joins TRBV20-1 to TRBJ2-1, with TRBD1 matching over 7 bases. J lost 3 bases, V lost 3 bases, and 5 bases had no gene match. CDR3 length equals 14 residues. The V gene's germline CDR1 is DFQATT and CDR2 SNEGSKA (reference sequence). The CDR3 nucleotides read TGCAGTGCTAGTCGGGACAGAAGCTACAATGAGCAGTTCTTC. Translation: CSASRDRSYNEQFF.

This clonotype has more than one count but fewer than ten. This chain links TRBV15 with TRBJ2-5, with 8 nucleotides matching TRBD2. CDR3 length: 16 amino acids. V shed 5 bases, J shed 3 bases, and the junction held 11 bases outside the gene matches. The germline CDR1 and CDR2 sequences are LNHNV and YYDKDF (reference sequence). CDR3 nucleotide sequence: TGTGCCACCAGCCCAGGCTCAACTAGCGGAAAAGAGACCCAGTACTTC. Translation: CATSPGSTSGKETQYF. The whole variable domain, remainder taken from reference TRBV15 and TRBJ2-5, is DAMVIQNPRYQVTQFGKPVTLSCSQTLNHNVMYWYQQKSSQAPKLLFHYYDKDFNNEADTPDNFQSRRPNTSFCFLDIRSPGLGDTAMYLCATSPGSTSGKETQYFGPGTRLLVL.

V is TRBV20-1 and J is TRBJ2-1; a weak D match, TRBD1 (7 bases). CDR3 size: 17 residues. CDR1 and CDR2 from the germline V gene are DFQATT and SNEGSKA (reference sequence). Trimming shortened V by 1 base and J by 4 bases, and 20 bases separated the two germline ends. CDR3 sequence reads: CSARVADGAGGYNEQFF. The CDR3 nucleotides read TGCAGTGCTAGAGTCGCTGACGGGGCAGGGGGGTACAATGAGCAGTTCTTC.

The chain uses TRBV3-1 and TRBJ2-7, with D possibly being TRBD2 (5 bases). The J call is uncertain, as TRBJ2-5 better fits the DNA end. The germline CDR1 and CDR2 sequences are LGHDT and YNNKEL (reference sequence). The CDR3 has 16 amino acids. The CDR3 loop reads CASSPRILGFQETQYF. The CDR3, as DNA: TGTGCCAGCAGCCCCCGAATACTAGGTTTCCAGGAGACCCAGTACTTC.

Details on this clonotype: It may be a read error: a sequence one base away is much more abundant. The chain couples TRBV28 to TRBJ2-5; D call uncertain. The length of the CDR3 is 13 residues. In germline, CDR1 is MDHEN, CDR2 SYDVKM. Written as DNA, the CDR3 is TGTACCAGCAGTTTATACACCCAAGAGACCCAGTACTTC. It encodes CTSSLYTQETQYF. Supplemented by reference TRBV28 and TRBJ2-5, the full variable domain reads DVKVTQSSRYLVKRTGEKVFLECVQDMDHENMFWYRQDPGLGLRLIYFSYDVKMKEKGDIPEGYSVSREKKERFSLILESASTNQTSMYLCTSSLYTQETQYFGPGTRLLVL.

Only a few counts were recorded for this clonotype. V gene TRBV7-2 combines with J gene TRBJ2-5; unclear D gene. The CDR3 length is 15 residues. V was clipped by 5 bases and J by 3 bases, with 16 bases between them. Per germline, CDR1 SGHTA and CDR2 FQGNSA. The CDR3 coding sequence is TGTGCCAGCAGCGCGATGGGCATTGTTGAAGAGACCCAGTACTTC. It encodes CASSAMGIVEETQYF.

This clonotype was detected a few times. The V and J genes are TRBV12-3 or TRBV12-4 and TRBJ1-1; a possible D gene is TRBD1 (6 bases). Deletions cut 2 bases from V and 4 bases from J, with 14 bases between. The CDR3 runs to 15 residues. CDR3 loop: CASSLRPGVGTEAFF. The CDR3 DNA follows: TGTGCCAGCAGTTTAAGGCCAGGGGTAGGCACTGAAGCTTTCTTT.

The V call is TRBV2, the J call TRBJ2-5; 9 positions match TRBD1. The CDR3 is made up of 14 amino acids. Germline V lookup: CDR1 SNHLY, CDR2 FYNNEI. Trimming at V came to 1 base and at J to 3 bases, leaving 0 bases not matched to a gene. The CDR3 coding sequence is TGTGCCAGCAGTGAAGGACAGGGGGAAGAGACCCAGTACTTC. Translation: CASSEGQGEETQYF. Drawing the rest from reference TRBV2 and TRBJ2-5, the complete variable domain is EPEVTQTPSHQVTQMGQEVILRCVPISNHLYFYWYRQILGQKVEFLVSFYNNEISEKSEIFDDQFSVERPDGSNFTLKIRSTKLEDSAMYFCASSEGQGEETQYFGPGTRLLVL.